Listed below are T cell receptor beta chains from one sample, sequenced in a study of OX40 agonist ivuxolimab in advanced cancers. The data were produced by immunoSEQ multiplex PCR, yet TCRdb's version contains in-frame clones alone and is incomplete. The sample has fewer than 95,000 clones, around 89% seen once. Sequencing used CD4+ or CD8+ T cells sorted from blood, obtained in a trial of the OX40 agonist ivuxolimab. The origin of the receptors is an adult with an advanced solid tumor such as melanoma, head and neck, liver or kidney cancer. The CDR3 runs from the conserved cysteine through the conserved F or W.

v_gene	j_gene	CDR3aa
TRBV28	TRBJ2-3	CASSPTGTDTQYF
TRBV19	TRBJ1-5	CASSMENQPQHF
TRBV5-4	TRBJ1-2	CASSPEDGTQGIGYTF
TRBV2	TRBJ2-7	CASTSRSYEQYF
TRBV4-1	TRBJ1-5	CASSQEVPTGVGQPQHF
TRBV11-1	TRBJ1-2	CASSDQSRGYTF
TRBV6-1	TRBJ2-7	CASSRGRSSYEQYF
TRBV27	TRBJ1-6	CATGSGDGSPLHF
TRBV6-5	-	CASRSSGSSSYEQYF
TRBV21-1	TRBJ2-1	CASSLGIASYNEQFF
TRBV9	TRBJ2-2	CASSGEDPVVGELFF
TRBV13	TRBJ1-2	CASSFPGFAGYTF
TRBV7-3	TRBJ2-7	CASSFSSGPYEQYF
TRBV6-6	TRBJ2-7	CASSWGLALDEQYF
TRBV30	TRBJ2-7	CAWSIGQGYEQYF
TRBV6-5	TRBJ2-2	CASSYSPPTYTGELFF
TRBV6-5	TRBJ1-5	CASSPGGYQPQHF
TRBV29-1	TRBJ1-4	CSVGTGVWGSEKLFF
TRBV6-1	TRBJ1-3	CASSAQGVSGNTIYF
TRBV10-1	TRBJ2-3	CASSPQTTSTDTQYF
TRBV19	TRBJ1-2	CASTIGQGDGYTF
TRBV12-5	TRBJ1-2	CASGLADIQGTYGYTF
TRBV28	TRBJ2-7	CASSLRASYEQYF
TRBV30	TRBJ2-1	CAWSGWEGPVIDEQFF
TRBV30	TRBJ1-6	CAWSLGQGSTPLHF
TRBV18	TRBJ2-7	CASSPPGRVHEQYF
TRBV7-9	TRBJ2-5	CASSLGAGETQYF
TRBV9	TRBJ2-5	CASSVGPGQGRETQYF
TRBV6-4	TRBJ1-6	CASSEDDNPNSPLHF